This T cell receptor (beta chain) was captured by sequencing in a study of blood T cells in healthy people across ages. Study-level findings and limits: Naive T cell percentage showed a strong correlation with the diversity of TCR beta.

This clonotype has just a few counts. Its antigen is undetermined. V gave up 4 bases and J gave up 0 bases, with 7 bases separating them. The germline gives CDR1 MNHEY, CDR2 SVGAGI. CDR3 length: 14 residues. Sample-barcoded 5' priming and a J-beta primer mix drove a second PCR of roughly 6 to 12 cycles. TCRdb processed the 5' RACE reads anew with MiXCR; each CDR3 protein has one entry. The data show 1.5 million to 2 million distinct CDR3 sequences, 28% seen once. Sample donors were healthy Caucasian individuals that came from Russia, aged roughly 6 to 90. The specimen was blood. The sequence derives from a woman aged 30 to 39 in good health. The chain couples TRBV6-5 to TRBJ1-5; D call uncertain. Here the CDR3 DNA reads TGTGCCAGCAGTTCATTCAATAGCAATCAGCCCCAGCATTTT. Translation gives CASSSFNSNQPQHF.